The 28 T cell receptor beta chains listed next were all sequenced from one sample in a study of blood T cell repertoires in COVID-19. Clones were read by immunoSEQ multiplex PCR, and TCRdb kept only the in-frame ones, dropping some. The sample yields roughly 160,000 clones, around 80% seen once. Input material: peripheral blood. All receptors come from a woman between 55 and 75 years old with acute or convalescent COVID-19.

The chain joins TRBV5-6 to TRBJ2-3; TRBD1 agrees at 7 bases. The CDR3 spans 14 residues. The germline V gene has CDR1 SGHDT and CDR2 YYEEEE. After removal of 4 bases from V and 3 bases from J, the junction contained 5 bases not matched to a gene. The CDR3 DNA reads as TGTGCCAGCAGCGAGACAGGGATAACAGATACGCAGTATTTT. Amino acid sequence: CASSETGITDTQYF.

The chain is built from TRBV7-2 and TRBJ2-1; D possibly corresponds to TRBD1 (6 bases). V dropped 0 bases and J dropped 8 bases, with 14 bases sitting between them. CDR3 length: 15 amino acids. Germline V lookup: CDR1 SGHTA, CDR2 FQGNSA. CDR3 sequence reads: CASSLAPQGSDEQFF. The CDR3 DNA is TGTGCCAGCAGCTTAGCGCCACAGGGAAGCGATGAGCAGTTCTTC.

The rearrangement joins TRBV5-1 to TRBJ2-2; 11 bases line up with TRBD2. CDR1 and CDR2 (germline): SGHRS, YFSETQ. The trim removed 7 bases at V and 5 bases at J, leaving 13 bases unmatched. This CDR3 has 17 residues. CDR3 coding DNA: TGCGCCAGCCGGGGGGAGACTAGCGGGGTACGAACCGGGGAGCTGTTTTTT. Its translation is CASRGETSGVRTGELFF.

This clone was seen more than once but under ten times. Other nucleotide sequences from this sample produce the same CDR3. The chain joins TRBV12-3 or TRBV12-4 to TRBJ1-1; unclear D gene. The V end was cut by 6 bases, the J end by 2 bases, with 7 bases between. This CDR3 comprises 12 residues. CDR3 in DNA: TGTGCCAGCAGCCGGGTCAACACTGAAGCTTTCTTT. It translates to CASSRVNTEAFF.

In this sample, this clone turned up once. The rearrangement joins TRBV6-4 to TRBJ2-2; 8 nucleotides line up with TRBD2. Germline assignment: CDR1 MRHNA and CDR2 SNTAGT. V was pared by 5 bases and J by 5 bases, with 10 bases of the junction left unmatched. This CDR3 comprises 16 residues. CDR3 DNA sequence: TGTGCCAGCAGTCTCAATCCTAGCGGGTTTACCGGGGAGCTGTTTTTT. Translating it yields CASSLNPSGFTGELFF.

The V call is TRBV7-2, the J call TRBJ2-7, with a weak D call TRBD1 (8 bases). V dropped 8 bases and J dropped 6 bases, with 17 bases sitting between them. This CDR3 is 13 amino acids long. Germline lookup yields CDR1 SGHTA and CDR2 FQGNSA. This CDR3 is CASSQGEGREQYF. The CDR3 nucleotides read TGTGCCAGCTCACAGGGGGAGGGTCGCGAGCAGTACTTC.

This clone appeared a single time. In DNA form, the CDR3 reads TGCGCCAGCAGCCGAGGCAGGGGTGGGAATCACACTGAAGCTTTCTTT. Protein: CASSRGRGGNHTEAFF. The V call is TRBV5-1, the J call TRBJ1-1; possible D gene TRBD1, 6 bases. Deletions cut 4 bases from V and 3 bases from J, with 19 bases between. The CDR3 contains 16 residues. Looked up from germline, CDR1 is SGHRS and CDR2 is YFSETQ.

The chain carries TRBV7-3 and TRBJ1-6, with 7 nucleotides matching TRBD1. The length of the CDR3 is 12 residues. The J segment lost 8 bases and the V segment lost 5 bases, leaving 0 bases of the junction unmatched. Germline CDR1 reads SGHTA; CDR2 reads FQGTGA. The CDR3 region is CASSDRDSPLHF. CDR3 sequence (DNA): TGTGCCAGCAGCGACAGGGATTCACCCCTCCACTTT. Full variable domain (missing parts from reference TRBV7-3 and TRBJ1-6): GAGVSQTPSNKVTEKGKYVELRCDPISGHTALYWYRQSLGQGPEFLIYFQGTGAADDSGLPNDRFFAVRPEGSVSTLKIQRTERGDSAVYLCASSDRDSPLHFGNGTRLTVT.

V usage is TRBV14 and J usage is TRBJ1-2; D is possibly TRBD1 (5 bases). Deletions cut 4 bases from V and 0 bases from J, with 9 bases between. The CDR3 is made up of 14 amino acids. Germline values: CDR1 SGHDN, CDR2 FVKESK. Here the CDR3 DNA reads TGTGCCAGCAGCCTCGGGGGGACTAACTATGGCTACACCTTC. Its translation is CASSLGGTNYGYTF.

This sequence joins TRBV15 and TRBJ2-7; 7 bases are a match to TRBD1. Germline V CDR1 and CDR2: LNHNV, YYDKDF (reference sequence). The CDR3 loop spans 15 amino acids. Trimming cost V 1 base and J 3 bases; bases outside gene matches: 6. The DNA of the CDR3 is TGTGCCACCAGCAGAGCGGGACAGAGTCTCTACGAGCAGTACTTC. It specifies CATSRAGQSLYEQYF.

This rearrangement joins TRBV3-1 (or the pseudogene TRBV3-2) to TRBJ2-5, with D possibly being TRBD2 (7 bases). Germline V gene lookup returns CDR1 LGHDT and CDR2 YNNKEL (reference sequence). CDR3 length: 15 residues. Trimming stripped 4 bases from V and 5 bases from J, with 17 bases between. CDR3 sequence reads: CASSRAPGGGETQYF. CDR3 in DNA: TGTGCCAGCAGCCGCGCCCCGGGGGGCGGTGAGACCCAGTACTTC.

The rearrangement links TRBV5-4 to TRBJ2-1; 7 nucleotides agree with TRBD2. The CDR3 has 16 residues. V trimming: 2 bases; J trimming: 0 bases; junction bases outside the gene matches: 5. The germline CDR1 and CDR2 sequences are SGHNT and YYREEE (reference sequence). The CDR3 spells CASSFARESSYNEQFF. CDR3 sequence (DNA): TGTGCCAGCAGCTTTGCGCGGGAGAGCTCCTACAATGAGCAGTTCTTC.

In nucleotides, the CDR3 is TGTGCCAGCAGTGGATGGACAGCATTCCCCACCGGGGAGCTGTTTTTT. Its translation: CASSGWTAFPTGELFF. J is TRBJ2-2 and V is TRBV25-1; D might be TRBD1 (6 bases). CDR1 and CDR2 from the germline V gene are MGHDK and SYGVNS. The CDR3 has 16 residues. V lost 4 bases to trimming and J lost 4 bases, with 16 bases between them. The full variable domain, completed using reference TRBV25-1 and TRBJ2-2, is EADIYQTPRYLVIGTGKKITLECSQTMGHDKMYWYQQDPGMELHLIHYSYGVNSTEKGDLSSESTVSRIRTEHFPLTLESARPSHTSQYLCASSGWTAFPTGELFFGEGSRLTVL.

In this sample, this clone turned up once. The chain combines TRBV27 with TRBJ2-1, with 9 positions matching TRBD1. Germline CDR1 reads MNHEY; CDR2 reads SMNVEV (reference sequence). The CDR3 spans 16 residues. Unmatched junction bases numbered 10, after V lost 5 bases and J lost 5 bases. The chain's CDR3 is CASSLSGTGSDNEQFF. DNA of the CDR3: TGTGCCAGCAGTCTCTCCGGGACAGGGTCCGACAATGAGCAGTTCTTC.

This clone turned up a few times. The chain couples TRBV7-9 to TRBJ2-1, with TRBD1 identical over 10 bases. CDR1 is SEHNR and CDR2 is FQNEAQ in the germline V gene (reference sequence). The CDR3 contains 17 residues. The ends lost 6 bases at V and 7 bases at J; junction bases unmatched: 15. The CDR3: CASRSAWGQGIRNEQFF. DNA of the CDR3: TGTGCCAGCAGATCCGCCTGGGGACAGGGGATAAGGAATGAGCAGTTCTTC.

The chain links TRBV5-5 to TRBJ2-3; a weak D match, TRBD1 (6 bases). From germline, CDR1 is SGHKS and CDR2 YYEKEE (reference sequence). V was clipped by 7 bases and J by 2 bases, with 14 bases between them. The CDR3 has 14 amino acids. CDR3 coding DNA: TGTGCCAGCGTGGGACAAGGTTTCACAGATACGCAGTATTTT. Translation gives CASVGQGFTDTQYF.

The chain has TRBV2 and TRBJ2-7, with D perhaps matching TRBD2 (7 bases). There are 14 residues in the CDR3. CDR1 and CDR2 from the germline V gene are SNHLY and FYNNEI. Trimming removed 2 bases from V and 5 bases from J, with 13 bases in between. The CDR3 bases are TGTGCCAGCAGTGAAACCGGGGGGCGAGACGAGCAGTACTTC. This encodes CASSETGGRDEQYF.

V and J are TRBV20-1 and TRBJ1-1, with 10 bases matching TRBD1. V trimming: 3 bases; J trimming: 1 base; junction bases outside the gene matches: 11. The CDR3 runs 17 residues. Germline V gene sequence: CDR1 DFQATT, CDR2 SNEGSKA (reference sequence). The CDR3 nucleotides read TGCAGTGCTAGTAGGAGCTTGGGACAGGGGACGAACACTGAAGCTTTCTTT. It yields the protein CSASRSLGQGTNTEAFF.

This clone was seen only a few times. Other DNA sequences in the sample encode the same CDR3. The chain links TRBV18 to TRBJ2-2, with TRBD1 identical over 11 bases. The germline V gene encodes CDR1 KGHSH and CDR2 LQKENI. Trimming cost V 3 bases and J 5 bases; bases outside gene matches: 2. The CDR3 covers 15 residues. This CDR3 is CASSPGQGATGELFF. CDR3 coding DNA: TGTGCCAGCTCACCTGGACAGGGGGCGACCGGGGAGCTGTTTTTT.

This clone was seen a single time. The CDR3 protein is CASSPPNSLALHF. The DNA for the CDR3 is TGTGCCAGCAGTCCTCCCAACTCTCTCGCCCTCCACTTT. This rearrangement joins TRBV12-3 or TRBV12-4 to TRBJ1-6, with D unresolved. This CDR3 is 13 amino acids long. V dropped 5 bases and J dropped 14 bases, with 16 bases sitting between them.

J is TRBJ1-1 and V is TRBV9, with D possibly matching TRBD1 (6 bases). V was cut by 6 bases and J by 9 bases, with 21 bases left in between. The CDR3 has 14 amino acids. From germline, CDR1 is SGDLS and CDR2 YYNGEE. DNA for the CDR3: TGTGCCAGCACCAGTGAGGGGGTCGGTGACCAAGCTTTCTTT. Translating it yields CASTSEGVGDQAFF. The full variable domain, completed using reference TRBV9 and TRBJ1-1, is DSGVTQTPKHLITATGQRVTLRCSPRSGDLSVYWYQQSLDQGLQFLIQYYNGEERAKGNILERFSAQQFPDLHSELNLSSLELGDSALYFCASTSEGVGDQAFFGQGTRLTVV.

The rearrangement links TRBV9 to TRBJ1-3; D is undetermined. The CDR3 spans 15 residues. The V gene's germline CDR1 is SGDLS and CDR2 YYNGEE. The ends were cut back, 3 bases at V and 2 bases at J, with 12 bases in the middle. CDR3 nucleotides: TGTGCCAGCAGCGACAGTGGAGGCCCTGGAAACACCATATATTTT. This gives the protein CASSDSGGPGNTIYF.

The chain employs TRBV2 and TRBJ1-5; 9 bases map to TRBD1. Germline trimming cut 6 bases from V and 6 bases from J; bases unmatched to any gene: 9. CDR3 size: 15 residues. Germline lookup yields CDR1 SNHLY and CDR2 FYNNEI. CDR3 region: CASRGEGTGSQPQHF. The CDR3 nucleotides are TGTGCCAGCAGGGGCGAAGGGACAGGGTCTCAGCCCCAGCATTTT. Full variable domain (remainder filled in from reference TRBV2 and TRBJ1-5): EPEVTQTPSHQVTQMGQEVILRCVPISNHLYFYWYRQILGQKVEFLVSFYNNEISEKSEIFDDQFSVERPDGSNFTLKIRSTKLEDSAMYFCASRGEGTGSQPQHFGDGTRLSIL.

V is TRBV9 and J is TRBJ2-3; 9 bases match TRBD1. This CDR3 is built from 15 residues. V shed 3 bases, J shed 6 bases, and the junction held 8 bases outside the gene matches. Germline loops: CDR1 SGDLS, CDR2 YYNGEE. CDR3 amino acids: CASSARTGAGDTQYF. The CDR3 coding sequence is TGTGCCAGCAGCGCCCGGACAGGGGCAGGGGATACGCAGTATTTT.

This sequence joins TRBV24-1 and TRBJ1-1; TRBD1 might be the D (5 bases). Germline-derived CDR1 and CDR2 are KGHDR and SFDVKD. Between the trimmed V and J ends, which lost 7 bases and 7 bases, there was a span of 18 bases. The CDR3 is 14 amino acids. CDR3: CATREGTPPYEAFF. The CDR3 DNA reads TGTGCCACCAGGGAGGGGACGCCGCCCTATGAAGCTTTCTTT.

With respect to this clone: The sample carries other DNA sequences with the same CDR3. The chain recombines TRBV19 with TRBJ1-5; possibly TRBD1 for D (5 bases). The CDR3 has 12 amino acids. CDR1 and CDR2 from the germline V gene are LNHDA and SQIVND (reference sequence). Trimming took off 4 bases at V and 4 bases at J, with 5 bases between the two ends. DNA for the CDR3: TGTGCCAGTAGTAGACAGAATCAGCCCCAGCATTTT. This codes for CASSRQNQPQHF.

This clone was found a few times. V gene TRBV5-4 combines with J gene TRBJ2-2; 10 bases map to TRBD2. V was clipped by 0 bases and J by 6 bases; unmatched bases: 11. Per germline, CDR1 SGHNT and CDR2 YYREEE (reference sequence). This CDR3 comprises 18 residues. The CDR3 reads CASSLAPSGGSLAGELFF. Here the CDR3 DNA reads TGTGCCAGCAGCTTGGCTCCTAGCGGGGGCTCTCTAGCCGGGGAGCTGTTTTTT.

The chain has TRBV15 and TRBJ1-4, with TRBD1 matching 7 bases. The CDR3 is 17 amino acids. The V and J ends lost 3 bases and 0 bases, in that order; junction bases with no gene match: 7. CDR1 and CDR2 from the germline V gene are LNHNV and YYDKDF (reference sequence). CDR3 DNA sequence: TGTGCCACCAGCAGGGACAGGTCGTCTGCAACTAATGAAAAACTGTTTTTT. Translated, it gives CATSRDRSSATNEKLFF.